This T cell receptor beta chain stems from a study of T cell changes during pregnancy in multiple sclerosis. Here immunoSEQ multiplex PCR was the method, and the copy in TCRdb shows in-frame clones only, minus some. The sample consists of about 67,000 clones, 90% to 95% of them appearing once. The table lists this clone with a few counts. Trimming took 7 bases from V and 4 from J; bases not matched to a gene: 9. Germline loops: CDR1 MNHNS, CDR2 SASEGT. The CDR3 has 15 residues. Sequencing used peripheral blood, obtained in the second trimester of pregnancy. This receptor was taken from a female donor with multiple sclerosis, enrolled in a pregnancy study. V is TRBV6-1 and J is TRBJ1-1, with 10 bases lining up with TRBD1. Written as DNA, the CDR3 is TGTGCCAGCACCAAAGGCTGGACAGGGGGCACTGAAGCTTTCTTT. Its translation is CASTKGWTGGTEAFF.